What follows are 22 T cell receptor beta chains derived from one specimen sequenced in a study of a mutant IDH1 vaccine in newly diagnosed glioma. The time point was: week 47, end of study. The study gave 300 ug of mutant IDH1 20-mer peptide per vaccine dose, with topical imiquimod. Which antigens these TCRs recognize remains unknown. Here immunoSEQ multiplex PCR was the method, and the copy in TCRdb shows in-frame clones only, minus some. The table includes about 60,000 clones, roughly four fifths detected once. Specimen: PBMCs, collected from a glioma patient whose treatment included an IDH1 peptide vaccine. The source of these receptors is a woman aged 50 to 60 with glioma.

The genes are TRBV5-1 and TRBJ2-3; 8 bases fit TRBD2. Germline V lookup: CDR1 SGHRS, CDR2 YFSETQ. The CDR3 is made up of 15 amino acids. With V trimmed by 1 base and J by 2 bases, 3 bases remained unmatched. The CDR3 spells CASSLPAGDTDTQYF. Here the CDR3 DNA reads TGCGCCAGCAGCTTGCCAGCGGGGGACACAGATACGCAGTATTTT.

In this sample, this clone turned up once. The rearrangement uses TRBV28 and TRBJ2-7; D call uncertain. Trimming removed 5 bases from V and 2 bases from J, with 4 bases in between. The CDR3 runs to 11 residues. Germline loops: CDR1 MDHEN, CDR2 SYDVKM. The CDR3 region has the DNA TGTGCCAGCAGTCCAGCCTACGAGCAGTACTTC. This codes for CASSPAYEQYF. The complete variable domain, with remaining parts taken from reference TRBV28 and TRBJ2-7, reads DVKVTQSSRYLVKRTGEKVFLECVQDMDHENMFWYRQDPGLGLRLIYFSYDVKMKEKGDIPEGYSVSREKKERFSLILESASTNQTSMYLCASSPAYEQYFGPGTRLTVT.

This rearrangement joins TRBV29-1 to TRBJ2-7; D possibly corresponds to TRBD1 (6 bases). CDR1 is SQVTM, CDR2 ANQGSEA, per germline. Trimming pared 6 bases from V and 1 base from J, leaving 13 bases between. The length of the CDR3 is 13 residues. The CDR3 DNA follows: TGCAGCGTGGCCCGGGGACATTCCTACGAGCAGTACTTC. Translating it yields CSVARGHSYEQYF.

The chain carries TRBV28 and TRBJ1-1; 11 bases are a match to TRBD1. Germline CDR1 MDHEN, CDR2 SYDVKM. V was pared by 10 bases and J by 4 bases, with 2 bases of the junction left unmatched. The CDR3 runs 12 residues. This CDR3 is CAIGTGGTEAFF. Here the CDR3 DNA reads TGTGCCATAGGGACAGGGGGCACTGAAGCTTTCTTT.

The genes are TRBV14 and TRBJ2-7, with D perhaps assigned TRBD1 or TRBD2 (7 bases each). The CDR3 totals 16 residues. The germline V gene has CDR1 SGHDN and CDR2 FVKESK. Trimming took off 4 bases at V and 2 bases at J, with 18 bases between the two ends. Here the CDR3 DNA reads TGTGCCAGCAGCCCACAGGGGACGGGGGGTCCCTACGAGCAGTACTTC. Translation: CASSPQGTGGPYEQYF. The full variable domain, completed using reference TRBV14 and TRBJ2-7, is EAGVTQFPSHSVIEKGQTVTLRCDPISGHDNLYWYRRVMGKEIKFLLHFVKESKQDESGMPNNRFLAERTGGTYSTLKVQPAELEDSGVYFCASSPQGTGGPYEQYFGPGTRLTVT.

DNA of the CDR3: TGCGCCAGCAGCCACGACAGGGCCTACGAGCAGTACTTC. This gives the protein CASSHDRAYEQYF. The chain couples TRBV4-3 to TRBJ2-7; 7 nucleotides agree with TRBD1. V dropped 3 bases and J dropped 2; count of bases not matched to a gene: 1. There are 13 residues in the CDR3. Per germline, CDR1 LGHNA and CDR2 YSLEER.

V usage is TRBV5-1 and J usage is TRBJ2-1; D gene unclear. Germline values: CDR1 SGHRS, CDR2 YFSETQ. Trimming removed 6 bases at V and 5 bases at J, with 15 bases between. The CDR3 is 14 amino acids. Here the CDR3 reads CASKWVVSNNEQFF. The CDR3 coding sequence is TGCGCCAGCAAGTGGGTAGTTAGCAACAATGAGCAGTTCTTC.

This chain connects TRBV7-9 to TRBJ1-1; D not resolved. The CDR3 has 11 amino acids. Germline CDR1 SEHNR, CDR2 FQNEAQ (reference sequence). Deletions cut 4 bases from V and 6 bases from J, with 6 bases between. DNA of the CDR3: TGTGCCAGCAGCTCAGGCGCTGAAGCTTTCTTT. Protein product: CASSSGAEAFF.

The J gene is TRBJ2-7, the V gene TRBV9; D is unresolved. The germline gives CDR1 SGDLS, CDR2 YYNGEE. This CDR3 region has 14 residues. V was trimmed by 4 bases and J by 0 bases, leaving 11 bases between them. Written as DNA, the CDR3 is TGTGCCAGCAGCCCAATTTTAAGCTCCTACGAGCAGTACTTC. Translated: CASSPILSSYEQYF.

The chain links TRBV6-5 to TRBJ2-7; 9 positions match TRBD1. Looked up from germline, CDR1 is MNHEY and CDR2 is SVGAGI. V lost 6 bases and J lost 3; bases outside the gene matches: 9. The CDR3 has 15 residues. CDR3 loop: CASRGQGPSLYEQYF. Written as DNA, the CDR3 is TGTGCCAGCAGGGGACAGGGTCCCTCCCTCTACGAGCAGTACTTC.

This chain connects TRBV14 to TRBJ1-1; D not certain. This CDR3 is 13 amino acids long. Germline loops: CDR1 SGHDN, CDR2 FVKESK. V was shortened by 4 bases and J by 1 base, with 7 bases between the two germline ends. CDR3 region: CASSRGRNTEAFF. The CDR3 bases are TGTGCCAGCAGCCGCGGAAGGAACACTGAAGCTTTCTTT. Full variable domain (rest looked up from reference TRBV14 and TRBJ1-1): EAGVTQFPSHSVIEKGQTVTLRCDPISGHDNLYWYRRVMGKEIKFLLHFVKESKQDESGMPNNRFLAERTGGTYSTLKVQPAELEDSGVYFCASSRGRNTEAFFGQGTRLTVV.

CDR3 in amino acids: CASSEGGRRTEAFF. CDR3 nucleotide sequence: TGTGCCAGCAGTGAAGGGGGGCGCCGAACTGAAGCTTTCTTT. The rearrangement joins TRBV6-1 to TRBJ1-1, with D tentatively TRBD1 (6 bases). Germline CDR1 and CDR2: MNHNS and SASEGT. The CDR3 contains 14 residues. V was shortened by 1 base and J by 5 bases, with 11 bases between the two germline ends.

This chain links TRBV5-3 with TRBJ1-4, with 9 nucleotides matching TRBD1. TRBV5-3 is reported as an ORF; its role is uncertain. This CDR3 has 16 residues. J gave up 3 bases and V 4 bases, and 7 bases lay outside the gene matches. The CDR3 reads CARSTGTGRANEKLFF. The DNA of the CDR3 is TGTGCCAGAAGCACGGGGACAGGGCGGGCTAATGAAAAACTGTTTTTT.

The rearrangement links TRBV7-9 to TRBJ2-5, with a possible D match to TRBD2 (6 bases). The germline gives CDR1 SEHNR, CDR2 FQNEAQ (reference sequence). This CDR3 has 14 residues. V was shortened by 5 bases and J by 2 bases, with 12 bases between the two germline ends. CDR3 coding DNA: TGTGCCAGCAGCCCCCCCGGGGGTCAAGAGACCCAGTACTTC. Residues: CASSPPGGQETQYF.

The chain couples TRBV15 to TRBJ1-5; 7 bases line up with TRBD1. Germline assignment: CDR1 LNHNV and CDR2 YYDKDF (reference sequence). CDR3 length: 15 amino acids. V lost 0 bases to trimming and J lost 4 bases; unmatched junction nucleotides: 3. CDR3 DNA sequence: TGTGCCACCAGCAGAGAGGGGGACAGAAATCAGCCCCAGCATTTT. It specifies CATSREGDRNQPQHF.

V is TRBV5-1 and J is TRBJ2-3, with D possibly being TRBD2 (5 bases). CDR3 length: 16 amino acids. Germline V gives CDR1 SGHRS, CDR2 YFSETQ. The ends were cut back, 3 bases at V and 0 bases at J, with 14 bases in the middle. The CDR3 region has the DNA TGCGCCAGCAGCTCCGAGGGAGTAGGCAGCACAGATACGCAGTATTTT. This translates into CASSSEGVGSTDTQYF.

The J gene is TRBJ1-1, the V gene TRBV6-1; TRBD1 is a possible D gene (5 bases). The CDR3 is made up of 13 amino acids. Germline values: CDR1 MNHNS, CDR2 SASEGT. With 6 bases removed from V and 1 base from J, the gap between germline ends came to 9 bases. CDR3 coding DNA: TGTGCCAGCAGGGGGACGGGGAACACTGAAGCTTTCTTT. Its translation: CASRGTGNTEAFF.

The genes are TRBV20-1 and TRBJ1-1; D is undetermined. Germline CDR1 is DFQATT and CDR2 is SNEGSKA (reference sequence). This CDR3 contains 11 residues. Trimming cost V 3 bases and J 1 base, with 3 bases left between them. The chain's CDR3 is CSASGNTEAFF. CDR3 bases: TGCAGTGCTAGTGGGAACACTGAAGCTTTCTTT.

The table lists this clone with a count of one. The rearrangement joins TRBV19 to TRBJ1-1; 7 bases fit TRBD1. The germline V gene has CDR1 LNHDA and CDR2 SQIVND (reference sequence). The V segment lost 3 bases and the J segment 3 bases; nucleotides outside the gene matches: 10. CDR3 length equals 16 residues. CDR3 residues: CASSIRGRGIYTEAFF. CDR3 bases: TGTGCCAGTAGTATCCGAGGCAGGGGGATCTACACTGAAGCTTTCTTT.

CDR3 loop: CASGRQQGAEAFF. The CDR3 DNA is TGTGCTAGTGGTCGCCAACAGGGGGCTGAAGCTTTCTTT. The gene calls are TRBV12-5 and TRBJ1-1, with 8 bases fitting TRBD1. The CDR3 contains 13 residues. V shed 5 bases and J 6 bases; nucleotides not matched to a gene: 5. Germline V gene data show CDR1 as LGHNT and CDR2 as FRNRAP.

V is TRBV19 and J is TRBJ1-5; 11 nucleotides match TRBD1. Germline V gene lookup returns CDR1 LNHDA and CDR2 SQIVND (reference sequence). V lost 5 bases and J lost 9; bases outside the gene matches: 12. The CDR3 spans 16 residues. The CDR3 sequence is CASSALDRGQLTPQHF. The CDR3, as DNA: TGTGCCAGTAGTGCCCTGGACAGGGGGCAGCTCACGCCCCAGCATTTT.

The V and J genes are TRBV12-5 and TRBJ2-7, with a tentative D call TRBD2 (6 bases). This CDR3 is 15 amino acids long. Per the germline V gene, CDR1 is LGHNT and CDR2 is FRNRAP. V gave up 8 bases and J gave up 1 base, with 18 bases separating them. In DNA form, the CDR3 reads TGTGCTAGTCTGGTATGGGGGGTCCATTCCTACGAGCAGTACTTC. This codes for CASLVWGVHSYEQYF.